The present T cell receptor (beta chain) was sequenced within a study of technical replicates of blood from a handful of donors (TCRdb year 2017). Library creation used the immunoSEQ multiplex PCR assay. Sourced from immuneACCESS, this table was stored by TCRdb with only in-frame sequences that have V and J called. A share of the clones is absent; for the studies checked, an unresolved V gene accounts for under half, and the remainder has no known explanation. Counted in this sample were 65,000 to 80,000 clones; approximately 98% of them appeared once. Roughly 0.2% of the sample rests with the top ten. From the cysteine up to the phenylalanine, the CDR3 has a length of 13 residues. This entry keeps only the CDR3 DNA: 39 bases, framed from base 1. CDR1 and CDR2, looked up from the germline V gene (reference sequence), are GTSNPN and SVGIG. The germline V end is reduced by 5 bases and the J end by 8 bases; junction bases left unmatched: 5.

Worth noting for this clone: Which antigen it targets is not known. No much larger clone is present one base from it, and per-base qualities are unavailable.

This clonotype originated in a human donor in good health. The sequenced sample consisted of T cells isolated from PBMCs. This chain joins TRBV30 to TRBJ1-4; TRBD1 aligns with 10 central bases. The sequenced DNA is TGTGCCTGGGGGACAGGGGTCGGCGAAAAACTGTTTTTT. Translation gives CAWGTGVGEKLFF. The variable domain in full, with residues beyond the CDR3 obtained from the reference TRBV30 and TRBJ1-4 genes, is SQTIHQWPATLVQPVGSPLSLECTVEGTSNPNLYWYRQAAGRGLQLLFYSVGIGQISSEVPQNLSASRPQDRQFILSSKKLLLSDSGFYLCAWGTGVGEKLFFGSGTQLSVL.